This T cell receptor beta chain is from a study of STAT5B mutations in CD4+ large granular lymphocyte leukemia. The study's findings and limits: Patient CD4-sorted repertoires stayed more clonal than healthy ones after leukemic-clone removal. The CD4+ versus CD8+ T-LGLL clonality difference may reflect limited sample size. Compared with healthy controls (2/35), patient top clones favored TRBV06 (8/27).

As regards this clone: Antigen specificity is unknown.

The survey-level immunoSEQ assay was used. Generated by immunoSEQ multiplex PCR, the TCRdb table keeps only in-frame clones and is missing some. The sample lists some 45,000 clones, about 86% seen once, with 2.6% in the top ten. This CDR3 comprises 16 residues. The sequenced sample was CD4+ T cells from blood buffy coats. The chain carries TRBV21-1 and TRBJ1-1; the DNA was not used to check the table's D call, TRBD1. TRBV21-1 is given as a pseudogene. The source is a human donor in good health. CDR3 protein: CASSGQGMRMNTEAFF. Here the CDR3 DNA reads TGTGCCAGCAGTGGACAGGGGATGCGCATGAACACTGAAGCTTTCTTT.